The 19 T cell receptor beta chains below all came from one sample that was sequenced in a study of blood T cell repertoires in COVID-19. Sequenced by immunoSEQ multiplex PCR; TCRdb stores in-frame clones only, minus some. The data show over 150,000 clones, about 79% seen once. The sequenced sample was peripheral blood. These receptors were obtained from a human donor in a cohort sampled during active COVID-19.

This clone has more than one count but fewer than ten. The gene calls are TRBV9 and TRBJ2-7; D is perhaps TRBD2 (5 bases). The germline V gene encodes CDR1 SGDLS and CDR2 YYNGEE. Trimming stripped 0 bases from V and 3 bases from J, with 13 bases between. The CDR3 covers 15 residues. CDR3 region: CASSVDPSPLYEQYF. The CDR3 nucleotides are TGTGCCAGCAGCGTAGACCCTAGCCCCCTCTACGAGCAGTACTTC.

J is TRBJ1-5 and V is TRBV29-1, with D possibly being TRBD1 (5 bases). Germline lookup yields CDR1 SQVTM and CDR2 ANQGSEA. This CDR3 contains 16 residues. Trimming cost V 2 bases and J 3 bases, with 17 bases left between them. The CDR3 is CSVERWPDRNNQPQHF. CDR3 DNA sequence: TGCAGCGTTGAAAGGTGGCCAGACAGAAACAATCAGCCCCAGCATTTT.

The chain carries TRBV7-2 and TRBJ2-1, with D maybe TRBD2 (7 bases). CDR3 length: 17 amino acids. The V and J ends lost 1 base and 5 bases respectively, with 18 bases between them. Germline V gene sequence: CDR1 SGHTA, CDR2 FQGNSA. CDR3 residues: CASSLVGQLGGDNEQFF. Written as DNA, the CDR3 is TGTGCCAGCAGCTTAGTAGGACAGCTGGGGGGGGACAATGAGCAGTTCTTC.

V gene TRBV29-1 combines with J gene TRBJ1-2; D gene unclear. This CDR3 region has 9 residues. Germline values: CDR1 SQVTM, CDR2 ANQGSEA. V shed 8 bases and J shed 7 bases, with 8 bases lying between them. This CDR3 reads CSTDIGYTF. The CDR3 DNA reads TGCAGCACCGACATTGGCTACACCTTC.

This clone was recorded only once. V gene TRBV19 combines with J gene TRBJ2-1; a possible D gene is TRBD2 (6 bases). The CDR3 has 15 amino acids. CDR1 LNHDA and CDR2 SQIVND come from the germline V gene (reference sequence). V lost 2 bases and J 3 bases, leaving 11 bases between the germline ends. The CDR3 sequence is CASSITGRVYNEQFF. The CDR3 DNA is TGTGCCAGTAGTATAACCGGGAGAGTCTACAATGAGCAGTTCTTC. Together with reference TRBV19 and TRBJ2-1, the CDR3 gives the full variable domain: DGGITQSPKYLFRKEGQNVTLSCEQNLNHDAMYWYRQDPGQGLRLIYYSQIVNDFQKGDIAEGYSVSREKKESFPLTVTSAQKNPTAFYLCASSITGRVYNEQFFGPGTRLTVL.

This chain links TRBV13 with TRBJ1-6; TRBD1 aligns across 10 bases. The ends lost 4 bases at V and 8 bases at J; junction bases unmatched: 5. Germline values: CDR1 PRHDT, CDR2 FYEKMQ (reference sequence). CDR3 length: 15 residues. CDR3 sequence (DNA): TGTGCCAGCAGCTCCTCCGACAGGGGGCATTCACCCCTCCACTTT. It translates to CASSSSDRGHSPLHF.

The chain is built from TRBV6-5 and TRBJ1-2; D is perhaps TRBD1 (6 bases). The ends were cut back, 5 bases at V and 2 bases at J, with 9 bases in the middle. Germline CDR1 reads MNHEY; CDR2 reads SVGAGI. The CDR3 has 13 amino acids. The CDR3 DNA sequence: TGTGCCAGCAGTCGGACAGTCAACTATGGCTACACCTTC. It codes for CASSRTVNYGYTF.

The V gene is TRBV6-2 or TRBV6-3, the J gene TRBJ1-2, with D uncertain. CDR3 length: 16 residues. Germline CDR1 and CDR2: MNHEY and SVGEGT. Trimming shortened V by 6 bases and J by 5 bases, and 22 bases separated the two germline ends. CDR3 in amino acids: CASSPDAGSFLYGYTF. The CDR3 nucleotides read TGTGCCAGCAGCCCTGACGCGGGCAGTTTCCTTTATGGCTACACCTTC.

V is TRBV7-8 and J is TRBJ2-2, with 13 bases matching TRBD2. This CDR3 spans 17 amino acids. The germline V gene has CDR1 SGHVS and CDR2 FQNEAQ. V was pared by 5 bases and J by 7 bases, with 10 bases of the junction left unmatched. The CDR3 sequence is CASSPLRTSGSSGELFF. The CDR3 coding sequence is TGTGCCAGCAGCCCCCTTAGGACTAGCGGGAGCAGCGGGGAGCTGTTTTTT.

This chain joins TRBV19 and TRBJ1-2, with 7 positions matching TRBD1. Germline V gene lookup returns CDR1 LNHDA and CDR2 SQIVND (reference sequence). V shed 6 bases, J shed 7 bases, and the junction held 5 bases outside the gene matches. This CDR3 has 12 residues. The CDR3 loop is CASSVTGIGYTF. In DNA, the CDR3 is TGTGCCAGTAGCGTGACAGGGATTGGCTACACCTTC.

This CDR3 reads CASSQGDTGLRQFF. The CDR3 nucleotides read TGCGCCAGCAGCCAAGGGGACACAGGTCTTCGGCAGTTCTTC. The V call is TRBV4-1, the J call TRBJ2-1; tentative D call: TRBD1 (6 bases). CDR1 and CDR2 (germline): MGHRA, YSYEKL. The CDR3 has 14 residues. Trimming took 1 base from V and 12 from J, leaving 16 bases between them.

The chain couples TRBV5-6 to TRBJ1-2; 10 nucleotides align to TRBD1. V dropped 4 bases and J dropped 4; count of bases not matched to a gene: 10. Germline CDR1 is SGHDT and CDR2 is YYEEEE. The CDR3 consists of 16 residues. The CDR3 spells CASSRSLRDRGYGYTF. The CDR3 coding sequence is TGTGCCAGCAGCCGAAGCCTCCGGGACAGGGGCTATGGCTACACCTTC.

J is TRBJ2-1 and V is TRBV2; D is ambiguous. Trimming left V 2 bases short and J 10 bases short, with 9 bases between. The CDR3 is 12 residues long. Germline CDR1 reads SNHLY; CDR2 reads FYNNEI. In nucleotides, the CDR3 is TGTGCCAGCAGTGAAAATCCTATAGAGCAGTTCTTC. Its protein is CASSENPIEQFF.

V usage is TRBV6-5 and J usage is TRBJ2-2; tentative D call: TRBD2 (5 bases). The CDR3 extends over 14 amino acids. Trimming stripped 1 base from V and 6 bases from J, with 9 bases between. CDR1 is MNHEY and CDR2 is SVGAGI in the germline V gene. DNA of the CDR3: TGTGCCAGCAGTTACTTCGGGGTCTCCGGGGAGCTGTTTTTT. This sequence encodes CASSYFGVSGELFF.

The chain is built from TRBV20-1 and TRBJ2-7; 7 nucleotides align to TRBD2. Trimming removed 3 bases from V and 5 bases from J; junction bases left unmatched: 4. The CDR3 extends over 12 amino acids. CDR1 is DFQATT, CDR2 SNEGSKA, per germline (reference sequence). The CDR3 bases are TGCAGTGCTAGTTGGGGGGGGAACGAGCAGTACTTC. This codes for CSASWGGNEQYF.

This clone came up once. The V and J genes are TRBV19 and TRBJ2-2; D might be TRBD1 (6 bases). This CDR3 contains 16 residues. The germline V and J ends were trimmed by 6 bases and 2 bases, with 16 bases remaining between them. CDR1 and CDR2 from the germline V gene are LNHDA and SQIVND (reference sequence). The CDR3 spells CASRDPGTINTGELFF. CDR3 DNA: TGTGCCAGTAGAGATCCCGGGACAATCAACACCGGGGAGCTGTTTTTT.

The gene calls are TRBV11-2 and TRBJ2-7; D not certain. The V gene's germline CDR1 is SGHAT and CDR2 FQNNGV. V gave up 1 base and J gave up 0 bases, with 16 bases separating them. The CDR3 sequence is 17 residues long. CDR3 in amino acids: CASSLVRSSVSSYEQYF. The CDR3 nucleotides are TGTGCCAGCAGCTTAGTAAGGAGCTCGGTCAGCTCCTACGAGCAGTACTTC. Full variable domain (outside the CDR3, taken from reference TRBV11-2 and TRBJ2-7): EAGVAQSPRYKIIEKRQSVAFWCNPISGHATLYWYQQILGQGPKLLIQFQNNGVVDDSQLPKDRFSAERLKGVDSTLKIQPAKLEDSAVYLCASSLVRSSVSSYEQYFGPGTRLTVT.

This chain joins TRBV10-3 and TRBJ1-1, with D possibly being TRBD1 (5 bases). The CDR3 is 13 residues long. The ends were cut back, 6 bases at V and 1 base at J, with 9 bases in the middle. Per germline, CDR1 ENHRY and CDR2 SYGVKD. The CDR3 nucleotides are TGTGCCATCAGGCACAGGAAGAACACTGAAGCTTTCTTT. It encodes CAIRHRKNTEAFF.

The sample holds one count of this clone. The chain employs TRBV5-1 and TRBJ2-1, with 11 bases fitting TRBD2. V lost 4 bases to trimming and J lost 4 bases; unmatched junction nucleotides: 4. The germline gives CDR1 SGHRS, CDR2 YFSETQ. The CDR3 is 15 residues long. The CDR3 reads CASSKTSGSYNEQFF. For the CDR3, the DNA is TGCGCCAGCAGCAAAACTAGCGGGAGTTACAATGAGCAGTTCTTC.